These T cell receptor beta chains were read from a single sample in a study of CD8 T cells in ankylosing spondylitis. TCRdb ran MiXCR on the 5' RACE reads and lists one entry per CDR3 protein. The table shows about 340,000 distinct CDR3 sequences, with approximately 14% occurring only once. Sequencing was carried out using blood, either unsorted or a sorted T cell fraction (not recorded which). Source of these receptors: a male donor with ankylosing spondylitis or in good health (not recorded which). CDR3s include the opening cysteine and the closing phenylalanine or tryptophan. A D gene is named only where the DNA matches it firmly. Clone size is not always given. Where it is, it says once, few, many or a class for expanded clones.

TRBV5-6,TRBJ1-4,.,.,TGTGCCAGGGGCCCCGGGCTGAGTGAAAAACTGTTTTTT,CARGPGLSEKLFF
TRBV10-3,TRBJ2-2,.,TRBD2,TGTGCCATCCGGACTAGCGGGTCTGCCGGGGAGCTGTTTTTT,CAIRTSGSAGELFF
TRBV3-1,TRBJ2-5,few,.,TGTGCCAGCAGCCAAGCGCCCCAGAGGGAGACCCAGTACTTC,CASSQAPQRETQYF
TRBV11-2,TRBJ2-7,few,.,TGTGCCAGCAGCTTAGGAGGTTTGGAGCAGTACTTC,CASSLGGLEQYF
TRBV29-1,TRBJ2-5,many,.,TGCAGCGTTGAATGGTCAGAGACCCAGTACTTC,CSVEWSETQYF
TRBV6-1,TRBJ2-3,.,TRBD1,TGTGCCAGCAGAGAAGCCGGGACAGGCACAGATACGCAGTATTTT,CASREAGTGTDTQYF
TRBV12-3/TRBV12-4,TRBJ2-3,many,TRBD2,TGTGCCAGCAGCCCTACTAGCGGGGGCCCCTCTACGCAGTATTTT,CASSPTSGGPSTQYF
TRBV10-3,TRBJ2-1,.,TRBD2,TGTGCCATCAGTGATTTTTCGGCGGGGGGAGGACTGAATGAGCAGTTCTTC,CAISDFSAGGGLNEQFF
TRBV27,TRBJ2-2,.,TRBD2,TGTGCCAGCAGTCGACTAGCGGGGACGAACACCGGGGAGCTGTTTTTT,CASSRLAGTNTGELFF
TRBV20-1,TRBJ2-2,few,.,TGCAGTGCTCCAGCGTCTCGGGGGACCGGGGAGCTGTTTTTT,CSAPASRGTGELFF
TRBV6-5,TRBJ1-2,few,.,TGTGCCAGCAGTTACAGGGAATTCTATGGCTACACCTTC,CASSYREFYGYTF
TRBV5-1,TRBJ2-1,few,.,TGCGCCAGCAGCCCGTTCGGGTTAAACAATGAGCAGTTCTTC,CASSPFGLNNEQFF
TRBV5-1,TRBJ2-5,.,.,TGCGCCAGCAGCTTGGGTCAGGGAACGAACTTCGAGACCCAGTACTTC,CASSLGQGTNFETQYF
TRBV12-3/TRBV12-4,TRBJ1-1,many,TRBD1,TGTGCCAGCAGACAGGACCGGGACAGGCTACATGAAGCTTTCTTT,CASRQDRDRLHEAFF
TRBV12-3/TRBV12-4,TRBJ2-1,.,TRBD2,TGTGCCAGCAGTTTAGTGGGGGGGAAAAATGAGCAGTTCTTC,CASSLVGGKNEQFF
TRBV6-1,TRBJ2-7,.,.,TGTGCCAGCAGTGAATCGAGGTACGAGCAGTACTTC,CASSESRYEQYF
TRBV12-3/TRBV12-4,TRBJ1-4,many,TRBD1,TGTGCCAGCAGTTTAGGGCAGGGGGTGGGTGAAAAACTGTTTTTT,CASSLGQGVGEKLFF
TRBV29-1,TRBJ2-3,few,TRBD2,TGCAGCGTCGAGGTTAGCGGGGGCACAGATACGCAGTATTTT,CSVEVSGGTDTQYF
TRBV19,TRBJ2-2,few,TRBD2,TGTGCCAGTAGTGAAATAGCGGGAGTTGGGACCGGGGAGCTGTTTTTT,CASSEIAGVGTGELFF
TRBV2,TRBJ1-5,.,TRBD1,TGTGCCAGCAAACAGGGGGCGGGCAATCAGCCCCAGCATTTT,CASKQGAGNQPQHF
TRBV7-8,TRBJ2-3,few,.,TGTGCCAGCAGCCGGGACGGGATAAGCACAGATACGCAGTATTTT,CASSRDGISTDTQYF
TRBV10-3,TRBJ2-1,many,.,TGTGCCATCAGAAAGGACGGCCGTGAGCAGTTCTTC,CAIRKDGREQFF
TRBV29-1,TRBJ1-1,.,.,TGCAGCGTTGAGGGGTATCGAGCCACTGAAGCTTTCTTT,CSVEGYRATEAFF
TRBV20-1,TRBJ2-6,.,.,TGCAGTGCCTACCTGGCTTCCTCTGGGGCCAACGTCCTGACTTTC,CSAYLASSGANVLTF
TRBV12-3/TRBV12-4,TRBJ1-1,few,.,TGTGCCAGCAGGGACATGGACGGTTTGAACACTGAAGCTTTCTTT,CASRDMDGLNTEAFF
TRBV10-3,TRBJ2-5,few,.,TGTGCCATCAGTGCGGGCCAAGAGACCCAGTACTTC,CAISAGQETQYF
TRBV5-1,TRBJ2-1,once,.,TGCGCCAGCAGCACGTCCGGGGGACCCTACAATGAGCAGTTCTTC,CASSTSGGPYNEQFF
TRBV10-3,TRBJ2-1,.,TRBD2,TGTGCCATCAGTGGACTAGCGGGAGTCGGGAATGAGCAGTTCTTC,CAISGLAGVGNEQFF
TRBV20-1,TRBJ1-1,.,TRBD1,TGCAGTGCTAGGGGCGGACAGGGGAGGACTGAAGCTTTCTTT,CSARGGQGRTEAFF
TRBV19,TRBJ2-1,.,.,TGTGCCAGTAGTATGAGGAATGAGCAGTTCTTC,CASSMRNEQFF
TRBV12-3/TRBV12-4,TRBJ2-1,.,.,TGTGCCAGCAGTTCACTATATGAGCAGTTCTTC,CASSSLYEQFF